Below, 6 T cell receptor beta chains from the same sample are listed, as sequenced in a study of T cells in Graves' hyperthyroidism and ophthalmopathy. RNA transcripts yielded amplified TCR beta CDR3 regions. Using the HTBI primer set, a first-round RT-PCR was run on the TCR CDR3. TCRdb independently ran MiXCR on the multiplex PCR reads; one entry per CDR3 protein. The repertoire holds about 350,000 distinct CDR3 sequences, with approximately 14% as singletons. Input material: blood. All receptors come from a woman under 40 with Graves' hyperthyroidism.

This clonotype was detected only a few times. V is TRBV6-6 and J is TRBJ2-4; D unclear. Germline values: CDR1 MNHNY, CDR2 SVGAGI (reference sequence). CDR3 length: 16 residues. V was pared by 1 base and J by 0 bases, with 10 bases between. The CDR3 sequence is CASSYLTEKAKNIQYF. In nucleotides, the CDR3 is TGTGCCAGCAGTTACTTGACCGAGAAAGCCAAAAACATTCAGTACTTC.

Ten or more counts support this clonotype. The chain has TRBV15 and TRBJ1-1; TRBD1 aligns across 7 bases. V shed 3 bases and J 5 bases; nucleotides not matched to a gene: 9. Germline loops: CDR1 LNHNV, CDR2 YYDKDF (reference sequence). The CDR3 is 15 residues long. The CDR3 sequence: CATSSQIGRGTEAFF. DNA of the CDR3: TGTGCCACCAGCAGTCAGATCGGCAGGGGGACTGAAGCTTTCTTT.

The rearrangement joins TRBV9 to TRBJ2-3, with 8 nucleotides matching TRBD2. Per germline, CDR1 SGDLS and CDR2 YYNGEE. The CDR3 loop spans 15 amino acids. V trimming: 4 bases; J trimming: 2 bases; junction bases outside the gene matches: 6. The CDR3 bases are TGTGCCAGCAGCCCCGGCGGGGGGAACACAGATACGCAGTATTTT. Its translation is CASSPGGGNTDTQYF.

The J gene is TRBJ2-1, the V gene TRBV28; D is unclear. CDR1 is MDHEN, CDR2 SYDVKM, per germline. V gave up 5 bases and J gave up 15 bases, with 23 bases separating them. The CDR3 is 14 residues long. CDR3 residues: CASSDNGSRTSLFF. The DNA of the CDR3 is TGTGCCAGCAGTGATAACGGGTCGAGAACCTCTTTGTTCTTC.

A few counts support this clonotype. V gene TRBV5-4 combines with J gene TRBJ2-1, with 14 bases lining up with TRBD2. J lost 6 bases, V lost 2 bases, and 7 bases had no gene match. Looked up from germline, CDR1 is SGHNT and CDR2 is YYREEE (reference sequence). This CDR3 spans 17 amino acids. CDR3: CASSLLTSGRVGNEQFF. CDR3 bases: TGTGCCAGCAGCTTATTGACTAGCGGGAGGGTAGGCAATGAGCAGTTCTTC.

This clonotype turned up a few times. The genes are TRBV19 and TRBJ2-2; D is perhaps TRBD2 (5 bases). The CDR3 covers 16 residues. Germline CDR1 reads LNHDA; CDR2 reads SQIVND (reference sequence). V lost 3 bases, J lost 6 bases, and 17 bases lay in between. CDR3 coding DNA: TGTGCCAGTAGTATCGGCCAGGAGGTTATCTCCGGGGAGCTGTTTTTT. It codes for CASSIGQEVISGELFF.